This passage covers 27 T cell receptor beta chains from one sample sequenced in a study of identical twins. One entry per CDR3 protein, called by TCRdb with MiXCR from the 5' RACE reads. The data hold hundreds of thousands of distinct CDR3 sequences, with about 18% observed a single time. This sample was shared with a second study, whose subject was T cells expressing NK-cell markers.

The specimen was PBMCs. Source of these receptors: a woman in her late teens or twenties in good health.

V gene TRBV29-1 combines with J gene TRBJ1-4, with 9 nucleotides matching TRBD1. The CDR3 totals 12 residues. V shed 8 bases and J 6 bases; nucleotides not matched to a gene: 4. The germline V gene encodes CDR1 SQVTM and CDR2 ANQGSEA. The CDR3 bases are TGCAGCATACAGGGGGCAGATGAAAAACTGTTTTTT. As protein: CSIQGADEKLFF.

The chain uses TRBV6-1 and TRBJ2-4, with 7 bases identical to TRBD1. Germline V gene data show CDR1 as MNHNS and CDR2 as SASEGT. J was trimmed by 2 bases and V by 6 bases; bases with no gene match: 4. The CDR3 is made up of 14 amino acids. CDR3: CASSMGQSKNIQYF. CDR3 in DNA: TGTGCCAGCAGCATGGGACAGTCCAAAAACATTCAGTACTTC.

This clonotype was detected only a few times. The V gene is TRBV5-1, the J gene TRBJ1-4; D is unresolved. The V gene's germline CDR1 is SGHRS and CDR2 YFSETQ. The CDR3 runs 17 residues. The V end was cut by 0 bases, the J end by 7 bases, with 19 bases between. The CDR3 bases are TGCGCCAGCAGCTTGGCCCTCCGGCGTACCATGGGTGAAAAACTGTTTTTT. Its translation is CASSLALRRTMGEKLFF.

The sample holds a few counts of this clonotype. V is TRBV3-1 and J is TRBJ2-1; TRBD2 is a possible D gene (6 bases). Per the germline V gene, CDR1 is LGHDT and CDR2 is YNNKEL (reference sequence). The CDR3 is 15 residues long. Trimming left V 1 base short and J 0 bases short, with 7 bases between. The CDR3 loop reads CASSQGGTSYNEQFF. The CDR3 region has the DNA TGTGCCAGCAGCCAAGGCGGGACCTCCTACAATGAGCAGTTCTTC.

This rearrangement joins TRBV7-2 to TRBJ1-2; maybe TRBD1 (5 bases). Trimming took off 0 bases at V and 4 bases at J, with 12 bases between the two ends. The CDR3 totals 15 residues. The V gene's germline CDR1 is SGHTA and CDR2 FQGNSA. In DNA form, the CDR3 reads TGTGCCAGCAGCTTAGCGGCAGGGATCGGCTATGGCTACACCTTC. This translates into CASSLAAGIGYGYTF. The whole variable domain, remainder taken from reference TRBV7-2 and TRBJ1-2, is GAGVSQSPSNKVTEKGKDVELRCDPISGHTALYWYRQSLGQGLEFLIYFQGNSAPDKSGLPSDRFSAERTGGSVSTLTIQRTQQEDSAVYLCASSLAAGIGYGYTFGSGTRLTVV.

The chain has TRBV4-3 and TRBJ2-2; 9 nucleotides agree with TRBD2. The CDR3 sequence is 16 residues long. Germline CDR1 reads LGHNA; CDR2 reads YSLEER. V lost 1 base to trimming and J lost 3 bases; unmatched junction nucleotides: 3. For the CDR3, the DNA is TGCGCCAGCAGCCAAGGGACTAGCGCACACACCGGGGAGCTGTTTTTT. It codes for CASSQGTSAHTGELFF.

The chain is built from TRBV12-3 or TRBV12-4 and TRBJ2-7; 7 positions match TRBD2. V shed 3 bases, J shed 5 bases, and the junction held 7 bases outside the gene matches. The CDR3 is 14 residues long. The CDR3 loop is CASSLVGGPHEQYF. CDR3 DNA: TGTGCCAGCAGTTTGGTGGGAGGGCCCCACGAGCAGTACTTC.

This clonotype appeared a few times. The chain couples TRBV7-2 to TRBJ2-7, with TRBD1 matching over 8 bases. The J segment lost 5 bases and the V segment lost 4 bases, leaving 13 bases of the junction unmatched. CDR3 length equals 16 residues. CDR1 and CDR2 from the germline V gene are SGHTA and FQGNSA. This CDR3 is CASSSRLAGGQDEQYF. The DNA for the CDR3 is TGTGCCAGCAGCTCCAGGCTGGCAGGGGGCCAGGACGAGCAGTACTTC.

This clonotype was seen only a few times. This chain joins TRBV5-1 and TRBJ2-5; the D is unclear. CDR3 size: 15 residues. The V end lost 4 bases, the J end lost 5 bases, and 18 bases lay between the germline ends. Germline V lookup: CDR1 SGHRS, CDR2 YFSETQ. Written as DNA, the CDR3 is TGCGCCAGCAGCCTGCTACCCGGCTCGGCGGAGACCCAGTACTTC. Translated: CASSLLPGSAETQYF.

This clonotype was seen more than once but under ten times. V is TRBV4-3 and J is TRBJ2-1; no clear D gene. The CDR3 consists of 15 residues. The germline CDR1 and CDR2 sequences are LGHNA and YSLEER. The V gene lost 0 bases and the J gene lost 2 bases, with 8 bases spanning the gap. CDR3 DNA: TGCGCCAGCAGCCAAGAACACCGGGCCTACAATGAGCAGTTCTTC. It translates to CASSQEHRAYNEQFF.

Turning to this clonotype: It is unclear where the CDR3 begins or ends on the DNA, so no DNA is shown, and the CDR3 is as TCRdb lists it. The chain joins TRBV6-2 or TRBV6-3 to TRBJ2-3. From its first to its last residue, the CDR3 has 12 amino acids. Germline V gene lookup returns CDR1 MNHEY and CDR2 SVGEGT. This CDR3 is CASSTSGDTQYF.

V and J are TRBV24-1 and TRBJ2-1, with TRBD2 matching 9 bases. Germline-derived CDR1 and CDR2 are KGHDR and SFDVKD. The junction had 4 bases not matched to a gene; V was cut back by 7 bases and J by 7 bases. This CDR3 has 13 amino acids. For the CDR3, the DNA is TGTGCCACCAGGAGCGGGGGGTCAAATGAGCAGTTCTTC. Its protein product is CATRSGGSNEQFF.

This clonotype has ten or more counts. The V gene is TRBV7-2, the J gene TRBJ2-7; 12 bases align to TRBD1. V dropped 1 base and J dropped 4; count of bases not matched to a gene: 5. The V gene's germline CDR1 is SGHTA and CDR2 FQGNSA. This CDR3 has 16 amino acids. The CDR3 sequence: CASSLDSGQGAYEQYF. CDR3 in DNA: TGTGCCAGCAGCTTAGACTCGGGACAGGGGGCGTACGAGCAGTACTTC.

The J gene is TRBJ2-3, the V gene TRBV20-1; no clear D gene. The CDR3 loop spans 15 amino acids. The V gene's germline CDR1 is DFQATT and CDR2 SNEGSKA (reference sequence). V shed 3 bases and J shed 6 bases, with 19 bases lying between them. Here the CDR3 reads CSASRASAPADTQYF. The CDR3 coding sequence is TGCAGTGCTAGTCGCGCGTCAGCTCCAGCGGATACGCAGTATTTT.

There are a few counts of this clonotype. At one end, the junction sequence differs from germline, possibly due to a read error. The CDR3 sequence: CAISGGVNAEAFF. The CDR3 DNA reads TGTGCCATCAGTGGGGGGGTGAACGCTGAAGCTTTCTTT. The chain links TRBV10-3 to TRBJ1-1, with D perhaps TRBD1 (5 bases). The CDR3 sequence is 13 residues long. Germline V gene data show CDR1 as ENHRY and CDR2 as SYGVKD.

The CDR3 protein is CASSQVGVTDTQYF. The DNA of the CDR3 is TGTGCCAGCAGCCAAGTAGGAGTGACGGATACGCAGTATTTT. The gene calls are TRBV3-1 and TRBJ2-3; D is uncertain. Deletions cut 1 base from V and 6 bases from J, with 11 bases between. This CDR3 is 14 amino acids long. CDR1 is LGHDT and CDR2 is YNNKEL in the germline V gene (reference sequence).

This clonotype has just a few counts. J is TRBJ2-7 and V is TRBV10-3; 9 bases match TRBD1. With V trimmed by 8 bases and J by 5 bases, 10 bases remained unmatched. Looked up from germline, CDR1 is ENHRY and CDR2 is SYGVKD. The CDR3 is 14 amino acids. The CDR3 reads CAIRRDRVSHEQYF. The CDR3 DNA reads as TGTGCCATCCGCCGGGACAGGGTTTCCCACGAGCAGTACTTC.

This chain links TRBV7-2 with TRBJ2-7; 10 bases are a match to TRBD2. The length of the CDR3 is 15 residues. Germline V gene lookup returns CDR1 SGHTA and CDR2 FQGNSA. J gave up 5 bases and V 6 bases, and 10 bases lay outside the gene matches. The CDR3 region is CASRLPGTSAHEQYF. The CDR3 DNA sequence: TGTGCCAGCAGACTCCCCGGGACTAGCGCTCACGAGCAGTACTTC.

The V and J genes are TRBV5-6 and TRBJ2-1; the D call may be TRBD1 or TRBD2 (5 bases each). Between the trimmed V and J ends, which lost 9 bases and 9 bases, there was a span of 19 bases. The CDR3 totals 13 residues. In germline, CDR1 is SGHDT, CDR2 YYEEEE. CDR3 residues: CAMGPGAHSEQFF. CDR3 nucleotide sequence: TGTGCCATGGGCCCCGGGGCCCACAGTGAGCAGTTCTTC.

The chain links TRBV2 to TRBJ1-1; D is perhaps TRBD1 (5 bases). The ends were cut back, 6 bases at V and 5 bases at J, with 16 bases in the middle. Germline CDR1 is SNHLY and CDR2 is FYNNEI. The CDR3 consists of 14 residues. CDR3 protein: CASSVGRGRTEAFF. The CDR3 DNA reads TGTGCCAGCAGCGTAGGGAGGGGCAGGACTGAAGCTTTCTTT. The variable domain in full, with the rest retrieved from reference TRBV2 and TRBJ1-1, is EPEVTQTPSHQVTQMGQEVILRCVPISNHLYFYWYRQILGQKVEFLVSFYNNEISEKSEIFDDQFSVERPDGSNFTLKIRSTKLEDSAMYFCASSVGRGRTEAFFGQGTRLTVV.

This clonotype was detected a few times. CDR3 sequence reads: CASRKRNEQFF. The DNA of the CDR3 is TGTGCCAGCAGGAAAAGAAATGAGCAGTTCTTC. V and J are TRBV12-3 or TRBV12-4 and TRBJ2-1; D not certain. The CDR3 is made up of 11 amino acids. Between the trimmed V and J ends, which lost 6 bases and 7 bases, there was a span of 7 bases.

The rearrangement uses TRBV15 and TRBJ1-2, with D unresolved. Germline V gives CDR1 LNHNV, CDR2 YYDKDF (reference sequence). This CDR3 is built from 18 residues. Trimming stripped 0 bases from V and 1 base from J, with 18 bases between. DNA of the CDR3: TGTGCCACCAGCAGAGATCGAGTCAGCATACTGCTTAACTATGGCTACACCTTC. Encoded protein: CATSRDRVSILLNYGYTF.

The sample holds a few counts of this clonotype. This chain links TRBV5-1 with TRBJ2-3, with TRBD1 identical over 7 bases. Trimming cost V 4 bases and J 1 base; bases outside gene matches: 9. CDR1 and CDR2 from the germline V gene are SGHRS and YFSETQ. The CDR3 covers 16 residues. CDR3 in amino acids: CASSPAPGQRTDTQYF. Here the CDR3 DNA reads TGCGCCAGCAGCCCAGCACCGGGACAGCGCACAGATACGCAGTATTTT.

CDR3 sequence (DNA): TGTGCCAGCTCCTTCCATCGGGACAGGGGGAACACCGGGGAGCTGTTTTTT. This translates into CASSFHRDRGNTGELFF. The V and J genes are TRBV7-9 and TRBJ2-2; 10 bases map to TRBD1. V gave up 8 bases and J gave up 1 base; unmatched junction bases: 10. The germline V gene encodes CDR1 SEHNR and CDR2 FQNEAQ (reference sequence). The CDR3 has 17 residues.

This clonotype has just a few counts. The chain uses TRBV12-3 or TRBV12-4 and TRBJ2-3, with 10 nucleotides matching TRBD2. V trimming: 6 bases; J trimming: 4 bases; junction bases outside the gene matches: 7. The CDR3 has 15 amino acids. The CDR3 DNA is TGTGCCAGCAGCTCTAGCGGGAGTTCCGCAGATACGCAGTATTTT. Its protein is CASSSSGSSADTQYF.

The V gene is TRBV11-3, the J gene TRBJ2-7; D ambiguous. The CDR3 covers 15 residues. Per germline, CDR1 SGHNT and CDR2 YENEEA. V lost 2 bases and J lost 11, with 22 bases in between. The CDR3 loop reads CASSLQAASPDREYF. Here the CDR3 DNA reads TGTGCCAGCAGCTTACAGGCCGCTTCCCCCGATAGAGAGTACTTC.

V usage is TRBV5-6 and J usage is TRBJ2-5, with TRBD2 matching 12 bases. The ends lost 4 bases at V and 5 bases at J; junction bases unmatched: 6. CDR3 length equals 15 residues. From germline, CDR1 is SGHDT and CDR2 YYEEEE. CDR3 sequence: CASSLGLAGTETQYF. CDR3 bases: TGTGCCAGCAGCCTCGGACTAGCGGGGACGGAGACCCAGTACTTC.